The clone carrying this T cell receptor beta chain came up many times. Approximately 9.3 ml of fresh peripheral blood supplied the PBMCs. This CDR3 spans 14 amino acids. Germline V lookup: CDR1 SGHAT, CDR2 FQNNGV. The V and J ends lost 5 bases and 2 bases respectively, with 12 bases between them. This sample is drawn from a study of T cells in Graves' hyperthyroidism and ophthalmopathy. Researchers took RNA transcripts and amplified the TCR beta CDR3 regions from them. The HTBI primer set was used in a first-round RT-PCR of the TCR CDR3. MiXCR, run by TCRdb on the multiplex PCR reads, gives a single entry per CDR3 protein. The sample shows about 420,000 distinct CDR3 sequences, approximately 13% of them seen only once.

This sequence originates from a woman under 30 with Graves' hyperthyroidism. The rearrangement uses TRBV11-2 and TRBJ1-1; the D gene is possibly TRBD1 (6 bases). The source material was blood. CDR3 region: CASSPQGTNTEAFF. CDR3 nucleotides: TGTGCCAGCAGCCCGCAGGGGACTAACACTGAAGCTTTCTTT.